This T cell receptor (beta chain) was observed in a study of identical twins. MiXCR, applied by TCRdb to the 5' RACE reads, yields one record per CDR3 protein. The table includes roughly 540,000 distinct CDR3 sequences, 20% to 25% detected once. As regards this clonotype: One junction end disagrees with the germline gene, perhaps due to a read error.

Germline V lookup: CDR1 MNHNS, CDR2 SASEGT. This CDR3 is built from 13 residues. The same sample was also used in a study of T cells expressing NK-cell markers.

The sequencing input was CD4+ T cells sorted from blood. This clonotype was sampled from a woman in her late teens or twenties in good health. This chain uses TRBV6-1 with TRBJ2-5, with D possibly being TRBD1 (5 bases). CDR3 sequence: CASRSQVSETQCF. In DNA form, the CDR3 reads TGTGCCAGCAGATCACAGGTTTCGGAGACCCAGTGCTTC.